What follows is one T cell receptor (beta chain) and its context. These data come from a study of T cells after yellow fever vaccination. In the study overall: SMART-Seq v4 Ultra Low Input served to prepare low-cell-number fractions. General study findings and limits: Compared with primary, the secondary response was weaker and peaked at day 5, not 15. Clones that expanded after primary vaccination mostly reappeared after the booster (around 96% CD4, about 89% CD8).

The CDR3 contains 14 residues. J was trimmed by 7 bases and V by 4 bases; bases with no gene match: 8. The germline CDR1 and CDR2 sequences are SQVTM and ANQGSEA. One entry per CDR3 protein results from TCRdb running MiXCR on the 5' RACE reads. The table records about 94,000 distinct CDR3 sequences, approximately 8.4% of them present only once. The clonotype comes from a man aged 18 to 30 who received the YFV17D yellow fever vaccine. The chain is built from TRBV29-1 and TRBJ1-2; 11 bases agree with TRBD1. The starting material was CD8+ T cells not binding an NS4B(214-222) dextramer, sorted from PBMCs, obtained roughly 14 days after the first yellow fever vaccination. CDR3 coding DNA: TGCAGCGTTGCCCACGGACAGGGGGCCGGTGGCTACACCTTC. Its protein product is CSVAHGQGAGGYTF.